These T cell receptor beta chains were read from a single sample in a study of shared clonotypes between healthy human individuals. The data were produced by immunoSEQ multiplex PCR, yet TCRdb's version contains in-frame clones alone and is incomplete. This table holds 850,000 to 1,200,000 clones, roughly 80% found once. Source material: memory CD4+ T cells sorted from blood. The receptors originated from a man aged 18 to 35 in good health. CDR3s include the opening cysteine and the closing phenylalanine or tryptophan. Fields, in order: J gene, V gene, CDR3 protein.

TRBJ1-3,TRBV19,CASSPPGNTIYF
TRBJ1-6,TRBV6-6,CASTPGQDNSPLHF
TRBJ2-2,TRBV5-1,CASSLAETTNTGELFF
TRBJ2-1,TRBV10-3,CAISDSSGDSSYNEQFF
TRBJ2-1,TRBV18,CASSELGGVGGRAYNEQFF
TRBJ2-5,TRBV11-2,CASSLIWTSGTETQYF
TRBJ2-5,TRBV5-5,CASSPRLAGGETQYF
TRBJ2-2,TRBV7-3,CASSSTQGGAGELFF
TRBJ1-2,TRBV5-1,CASSDRDTLNYGYTF
TRBJ1-4,TRBV28,CASPLEPPNEKLFF
TRBJ2-7,TRBV5-6,CASSLSAGFSYEQYF
TRBJ1-2,TRBV5-4,CASSIDRNYGYTF
TRBJ2-2,TRBV5-1,CASSQQGSGGELFF
TRBJ2-5,TRBV5-4,CASSLGRTGETQYF
TRBJ2-5,TRBV2,CAISAGGVGETQYF
TRBJ2-5,TRBV7-2,CASSLNRAAGETQYF
TRBJ2-1,TRBV9,CASSSLPGTSGRDNEQFF
TRBJ1-3,TRBV11-2,CASSSDSRGNTIYF
TRBJ2-6,TRBV5-1,CASSWGLAETSGANVLTF
TRBJ2-7,TRBV5-4,CASSLDPKNTYEQYF
TRBJ1-2,TRBV11-2,CASSLDNDYGYTF
TRBJ2-2,TRBV27,CASTLSTGELFF
TRBJ1-3,TRBV19,CASSAGGHTIYF
TRBJ2-3,TRBV7-8,CASSWASGRVTDTQYF
TRBJ1-2,TRBV9,CASSATGTGIGGYTF
TRBJ2-2,TRBV15,CATSVEPPPGELFF
TRBJ2-7,TRBV6-7,CASSFGTSVYEQYF
TRBJ2-7,TRBV9,CASSASPGYEQYF
TRBJ2-2,TRBV19,CASSSGGRGTGELFF
TRBJ1-2,TRBV14,CASSQDVRGANYGYTF
TRBJ1-5,TRBV15,CATSTTGVRQPQHF
TRBJ2-5,TRBV7-9,CASSLAGERGETQYF
TRBJ1-2,TRBV6-5,CASSYSWGGTDGYTF
TRBJ2-6,TRBV9,CASSASGGNGANVLTF
TRBJ2-1,TRBV27,CASTRTGLSSYNEQFF
TRBJ1-4,TRBV19,CASSIGLNEKLFF
TRBJ2-3,TRBV5-1,CASSLQFGGGPSDTQYF
TRBJ2-3,TRBV6-7,CASTEGLAGGPFTDTQYF
TRBJ2-2,TRBV5-1,CASSLTRETGELFF
TRBJ1-2,TRBV5-1,CASSLRSNYGYTF
TRBJ2-7,TRBV6-5,CASSPTGQSFGSYF
TRBJ2-7,TRBV4-2,CASSRTVVGGISYEQYF
TRBJ2-3,TRBV28,CASSAPGLSTDTQYF
TRBJ2-1,TRBV7-2,CASSKGPAQGNEQFF
TRBJ1-6,TRBV6-5,CASSRGRGDSPLHF
TRBJ1-2,TRBV5-4,CASSFPGQGPNYGYTF
TRBJ1-5,TRBV30,CAWGSRDNQPQHF
TRBJ2-7,TRBV13,CASSLIGVGTYEQYF
TRBJ2-1,TRBV7-2,CASSLAGQLGDEQFF
TRBJ1-3,TRBV2,CASSDGGTRNTIYF
TRBJ1-1,TRBV27,CASSLSRTGGLTEAFF
TRBJ1-5,TRBV30,CAWGQGNSQPQHF
TRBJ1-4,TRBV5-4,CASSPTGGEGEKLFF
TRBJ2-1,TRBV19,CASSIANSGGRVNEQFF
TRBJ1-6,TRBV5-5,CASSLWQNNSPLHF
TRBJ1-3,TRBV7-8,CASSSPPPSASGNTIYF
TRBJ1-6,TRBV21-1,CASSHPGLGGDNSPLHF